This is a list of T cell receptor beta chains from one sample in a study. TCRdb analysed the 5' RACE reads with MiXCR anew, one entry per CDR3 protein. The data show some 40,000 distinct CDR3 sequences, approximately 31% seen once. The sequencing input was memory CD4+ T cells sorted from a lymph node. The origin of the receptors is a female donor with breast cancer. CDR3s include the opening cysteine and the closing phenylalanine or tryptophan. Each record gives: CDR3 protein, CDR3 DNA, D gene, clone size, J gene, V gene. The D gene is left open where the match is weak. Expanded clones get a size class; other rows say once, few or many, or leave the size out.

CDR3 protein: CASSLVGGSTYGYTF
CDR3 DNA: TGCGCCAGCAGCTTGGTCGGGGGTTCGACCTATGGCTACACCTTC
D gene: NA
clone size: NA
J gene: TRBJ1-2
V gene: TRBV5-1

CDR3 protein: CSARGLAGWSYNEQFF
CDR3 DNA: TGCAGTGCTAGGGGACTAGCGGGATGGTCCTACAATGAGCAGTTCTTC
D gene: TRBD2
clone size: once
J gene: TRBJ2-1
V gene: TRBV29-1

CDR3 protein: CASSLQPDEAFF
CDR3 DNA: TGTGCCAGCAGCTTACAGCCGGATGAAGCTTTCTTT
D gene: NA
clone size: NA
J gene: TRBJ1-1
V gene: TRBV7-9

CDR3 protein: CASSPGTGGEQFF
CDR3 DNA: TGTGCCAGCAGTCCCGGGACAGGGGGTGAGCAGTTCTTC
D gene: TRBD1
clone size: once
J gene: TRBJ2-1
V gene: TRBV2

CDR3 protein: CASTLGGSGANVLTF
CDR3 DNA: TGCGCCAGCACACTTGGGGGCTCTGGGGCCAACGTCCTGACTTTC
D gene: NA
clone size: NA
J gene: TRBJ2-6
V gene: TRBV5-1

CDR3 protein: CASSLGHGTGGGEQYF
CDR3 DNA: TGCGCCAGCAGCTTGGGCCATGGGACAGGGGGCGGCGAGCAGTACTTC
D gene: TRBD1
clone size: NA
J gene: TRBJ2-7
V gene: TRBV5-1

CDR3 protein: CASSQATDTEAFF
CDR3 DNA: TGTGCCAGCAGCCAGGCTACAGACACTGAAGCTTTCTTT
D gene: NA
clone size: NA
J gene: TRBJ1-1
V gene: TRBV4-2

CDR3 protein: CASSQVGVKTGELFF
CDR3 DNA: TGTGCCAGCAGCCAAGTGGGGGTGAAAACCGGGGAGCTGTTTTTT
D gene: NA
clone size: few
J gene: TRBJ2-2
V gene: TRBV3-1

CDR3 protein: CASSHDRGPYNEQFF
CDR3 DNA: TGCGCCAGCAGCCATGACAGGGGACCCTACAATGAGCAGTTCTTC
D gene: TRBD1
clone size: NA
J gene: TRBJ2-1
V gene: TRBV4-1

CDR3 protein: CASSEGQGAANTEALF
CDR3 DNA: TGCGCCAGCAGCGAGGGACAGGGGGCTGCGAACACTGAAGCTCTCTTT
D gene: TRBD1
clone size: NA
J gene: TRBJ1-1
V gene: TRBV5-1

CDR3 protein: CASSSWTSGEYEQYF
CDR3 DNA: TGCGCCAGCAGTTCCTGGACTAGCGGGGAGTACGAGCAGTACTTC
D gene: TRBD2
clone size: once
J gene: TRBJ2-7
V gene: TRBV4-1

CDR3 protein: CATSREGQGTEAFF
CDR3 DNA: TGTGCCACCAGCAGAGAGGGACAGGGAACTGAAGCTTTCTTT
D gene: TRBD1
clone size: NA
J gene: TRBJ1-1
V gene: TRBV15

CDR3 protein: CSAPGQGKNNYGYTF
CDR3 DNA: TGCAGTGCGCCGGGACAGGGAAAAAATAACTATGGCTACACCTTC
D gene: TRBD1
clone size: NA
J gene: TRBJ1-2
V gene: TRBV20-1

CDR3 protein: CASSPQERGLGGELFF
CDR3 DNA: TGTGCCAGCAGCCCCCAGGAGAGAGGGTTGGGTGGGGAGCTGTTTTTT
D gene: NA
clone size: NA
J gene: TRBJ2-2
V gene: TRBV4-2

CDR3 protein: CSCTRPTGELFF
CDR3 DNA: TGCAGTTGCACAAGACCTACCGGGGAGCTGTTTTTT
D gene: NA
clone size: NA
J gene: TRBJ2-2
V gene: TRBV20-1

CDR3 protein: CASSWTGSSYNEQFF
CDR3 DNA: TGCGCCAGCAGCTGGACCGGGAGCTCCTACAATGAGCAGTTCTTC
D gene: NA
clone size: medium-sized
J gene: TRBJ2-1
V gene: TRBV5-1

CDR3 protein: CASSLQGGRETQYF
CDR3 DNA: TGCGCCAGCAGCTTACAGGGAGGCCGGGAGACCCAGTACTTC
D gene: NA
clone size: NA
J gene: TRBJ2-5
V gene: TRBV5-1

CDR3 protein: CASSLDGTGEAFF
CDR3 DNA: TGTGCCAGCAGCTTAGATGGGACAGGGGAGGCTTTCTTT
D gene: TRBD1
clone size: NA
J gene: TRBJ1-1
V gene: TRBV11-2

CDR3 protein: CASGTSGRIDTQYF
CDR3 DNA: TGTGCCAGCGGTACTAGCGGGAGGATAGATACGCAGTATTTT
D gene: TRBD2
clone size: few
J gene: TRBJ2-3
V gene: TRBV12-3/TRBV12-4

CDR3 protein: CASSQPDREPGELFF
CDR3 DNA: TGCGCCAGCAGCCAACCGGACAGGGAACCCGGGGAGCTGTTTTTT
D gene: TRBD1
clone size: few
J gene: TRBJ2-2
V gene: TRBV5-1

CDR3 protein: CSARVQGYRGAETQYF
CDR3 DNA: TGCAGTGCTAGAGTTCAAGGGTACAGGGGGGCAGAGACCCAGTACTTC
D gene: TRBD1
clone size: few
J gene: TRBJ2-5
V gene: TRBV20-1

CDR3 protein: CASSLLGTGGLDTQYF
CDR3 DNA: TGTGCCAGCAGCCTCTTGGGGACTGGCGGATTAGATACGCAGTATTTT
D gene: NA
clone size: NA
J gene: TRBJ2-3
V gene: TRBV3-1

CDR3 protein: CASSQEDPNDTDTQYF
CDR3 DNA: TGTGCCAGCAGCCAAGAGGACCCCAATGACACAGATACGCAGTATTTT
D gene: NA
clone size: NA
J gene: TRBJ2-3
V gene: TRBV4-2